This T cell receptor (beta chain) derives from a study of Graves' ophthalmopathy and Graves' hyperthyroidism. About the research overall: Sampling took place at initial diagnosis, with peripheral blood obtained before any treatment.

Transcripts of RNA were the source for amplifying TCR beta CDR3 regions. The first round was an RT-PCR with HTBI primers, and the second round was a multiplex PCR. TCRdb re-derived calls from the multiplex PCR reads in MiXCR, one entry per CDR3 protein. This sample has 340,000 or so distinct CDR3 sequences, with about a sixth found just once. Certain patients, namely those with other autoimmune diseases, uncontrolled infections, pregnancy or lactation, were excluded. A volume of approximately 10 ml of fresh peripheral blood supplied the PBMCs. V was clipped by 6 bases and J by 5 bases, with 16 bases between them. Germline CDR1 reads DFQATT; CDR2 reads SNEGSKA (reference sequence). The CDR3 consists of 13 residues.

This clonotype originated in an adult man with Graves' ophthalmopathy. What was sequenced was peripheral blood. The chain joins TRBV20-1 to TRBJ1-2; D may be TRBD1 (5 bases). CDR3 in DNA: TGCAGTGCGCAGACAGCCCCACCGTATGGCTACACCTTC. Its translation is CSAQTAPPYGYTF.